The present entry profiles one T cell receptor (beta chain) with its context. This clone has a single count. Its antigen is not yet known. Base-call qualities are not available, and no considerably larger clone is one nucleotide away. The CDR3 starts with the cysteine, ends with the phenylalanine, and has 18 residues. Only CDR3 DNA is held: 54 bases, read in frame from base 1. The cohort was made up of several hundred healthy bone marrow donors. At the time of sampling, all cohort members were nominally healthy, though unrecorded immune exposures were likely present. The donor tested CMV seronegative and was one of the 352 seronegative cohort members. A peripheral blood sample was provided by each donor, and peripheral blood mononuclear cells were used for TCR beta sequencing. Genomic DNA extraction from the blood cell samples was performed with the Qiagen DNeasy Blood Extraction Kit. The source of the sample is a study of cytomegalovirus exposure and HLA in healthy donors (dated 2017 in TCRdb). Background for the entire study: An earlier analysis of a few hundred of the donors reported 276 Gb of sequence data and 95 million to 140 million unique TCR beta sequences obtained from some 170 million T cells. An early release covering some 640 HLA-typed donors comprised about 300 gigabases of sequencing data and around 80 million unique TCR sequences. The genetic ancestry cluster associated with self-reported Caucasian donors included around four fifths of the 398 genotyped donors. The study aimed to test whether cataloging public T cell receptors could reveal signatures of past pathogen exposure. Using immunosequencing, the study profiled T cell repertoires from around 680 subjects and related those repertoires to cytomegalovirus serostatus. In addition to the first cohort of several hundred subjects, a separate validation cohort of over 90 different subjects was used. To predict cytomegalovirus infection status, the study brought together high-throughput TCR immunosequencing, statistical association of individual TCRs with disease status, and machine learning. A later analysis re-examined previously published TCR beta repertoires from about 700 donors and added high-resolution HLA genotyping to investigate patterns of TCR occurrence. In the later analysis, no new phenotypic data were used to find candidate immune exposures; instead, reliance was placed on TCR beta sequences and their occurrence across donors. In an earlier analysis of 587 of the donors, high-throughput TCR beta sequencing was used to judge whether each TCR beta V gene segment behaved as functional or pseudogenic. Donor age, sex, ethnicity and CMV serostatus were compiled together with the repertoire data. A later genetic analysis used genome-wide SNP genotypes for about 65% of the roughly 700 donors, treating that subset as a discovery cohort. Every repertoire in the discovery cohort had been generated on one and the same sequencing platform. HLA typing included class I and class II loci at four-digit resolution. The number of donors typed differed by locus, with about 629-630 for A, B, C, DRB1 and DQB1, roughly 520 for DQA1, 600 to 610 for DPA1, and 472 for DPB1. About five DR-DQ haplotypes were treated as single units for association and clustering because of strong linkage in the cohort. Across about 380 genotyped donors of the cohort, an average of about 240,000 unique TCR beta nucleotide sequences per donor were sequenced, and 15% to 20% of those sequences were non-productive.

Libraries were constructed by the immunoSEQ multiplex PCR assay. For the multiplex PCR, a mixture combining 60 forward primers for TCR Vbeta segments and 13 reverse primers for TCR Jbeta segments was used. A multiplex PCR assay on genomic DNA amplified the CDR3 region of rearranged TCR beta genes. On the Illumina HiSeq System, the amplified TCR beta libraries were sequenced as 87-base-pair reads. Per the source publication's procedure: A later analysis tallied some 79 million unique TCR beta chains across the 666 repertoires, and some 10 million of those chains were shared by two or more donors. A nearest-neighbor algorithm error-corrected the raw reads and collapsed the reads into unique sequences, merging closely related sequences to remove PCR and sequencing errors. CDR3 sequences were aligned to IMGT reference sequences to assign V, D and J gene segments. For a sequence to be retained, a match of at least six nucleotides was required to both a V gene segment and a J gene segment. A rearrangement was called productive if the CDR3 had no stop codons and remained in frame with V and J, and every other rearrangement was called non-productive. Following IMGT convention, CDR3 was defined as the stretch from the second conserved V-encoded cysteine to the conserved J-encoded phenylalanine. The earlier analysis of some 600 of the donors excluded sequences that lacked an unambiguous match to a single V gene segment. An earlier analysis of under 750 of the donors called V segments functional above 56.7% productive rearrangements and segregating when the between-donor standard deviation exceeded 5%. A statistical classification framework was developed to diagnose cytomegalovirus status using the catalog of TCR beta chain sequences. A later analysis assigned V and J genes by comparing TCR nucleotide sequences with IMGT/GENE-DB human TR gene sequences. The TCRdist pipeline was used in a later analysis to assign CDR3 sequences and most-parsimonious VDJ recombination scenarios. A later analysis defined each TCR beta chain by its CDR3 amino acid sequence plus V-gene family, and excluded reads lacking a unique V-gene family. In a later analysis, around 600 highly shared, low-generation-probability nucleotide sequences were removed to address suspected cross-contamination and a sequencing artifact. In a later analysis, a clonal expansion index for each public chain was calculated from normalized within-repertoire ranks of inferred template counts. Generation probabilities in a later analysis came from a VDJ recombination model fitted to out-of-frame rearrangements, and those results were checked against IGoR. In a later analysis, TCR-TCR, TCR-HLA and TCR-CMV co-occurrence was scored with hypergeometric tests, and a repertoire-size bias correction was applied to TCR pairs. False discovery rates were estimated in a later analysis by permuting HLA or CMV assignments 20 times. In a later analysis, co-occurring TCRs were grouped using DBSCAN, with TCRdist sequence similarity added in when clustering inside HLA-allele-positive subsets. Co-occurrence clustering excluded repertoires with fewer than 30,000 or more than 120,000 public chains, plus five with anomalous nucleotide sharing. TCRdb mirrors the immuneACCESS table, restricted to in-frame sequences. Some clones are absent from its copies; in checked studies, under half trace to an unresolved V gene, and the reason for the others is unknown. That table supplies the V and J calls and clone size; D and trimming were determined from the DNA. This sample is represented by 110,000 or so clones; roughly 79% of them were singletons. Jointly, the top ten make up roughly 2.4% of the sample.

On the study overall, not on this receptor specifically: According to a later analysis, TCR association rates differed among HLA loci, with DRB1 alleles showing the most associated TCRs and HLA-C alleles showing the fewest. Linkage disequilibrium might explain the correlated functional status among segregating V segments, but an unknown experimental factor could not be ruled out. The classifier was reported to diagnose cytomegalovirus status with high specificity and sensitivity in both the original cohort and the validation cohort. Compared with the roughly 710-donor mean, donors in an Asian-associated ancestry cluster had fewer N-insertions in productive TCRs, according to a later genetic analysis. In this cohort, only TCR beta chains were sequenced, and detectable features were limited by the absence of alpha or paired-chain data. The authors suggested that the approach could potentially be extended to other disease states and immunological phenotypes. A later analysis found that most CMV-associated TCR beta chains appeared HLA-restricted, with HLA associations seemingly driven largely by CMV exposure. While some public TCRs were present in many individuals, most TCR sequences turned up only very rarely across donors. In vitro tests confirmed that a few of the cytomegalovirus-associated TCR beta chains recognize cytomegalovirus antigens. For the cohort, immune exposure information was limited to CMV serostatus. In an earlier analysis of approximately 590 of the donors, most TCR beta V segments were observed in productive rearrangements about 87% or about 30% of the time, broadly matching IMGT annotations. The study gave a list of roughly 150 TCR beta chains associated with cytomegalovirus. The 87-base-pair reads could not distinguish some IMGT-functional V segments, including TRBV6-2 and TRBV6-3, so those segments were excluded. A later analysis reported that several top co-occurrence clusters appeared linked to parvovirus B19, influenza, CMV and Epstein-Barr virus. A further reported finding was that TCR beta sequences accurately predicted the HLA-A and HLA-B alleles for most subjects in the first cohort. Because counts were too low, about 18 rarely observed V segments, including chromosome 9 orphons, were left out of the earlier analysis of over 550 of the donors. Specific HLA alleles were associated with roughly 16,000 TCR beta sequences at a false discovery rate of 0.05 in a later analysis. In a later genetic analysis, a missense DCLRE1C variant was associated with V-gene and J-gene trimming of TCR beta chains, and the association was replicated in an independent cohort. A group of highly shared sequence variants was considered likely to be a technical artifact of the sequencing pipeline. A later analysis found that HLA-associated TCR beta chains were more clonally expanded and had lower generation probabilities than equally common non-associated chains. Roughly uniform sequencing depth across donors was assumed in presence/absence analyses, although this assumption may not hold. Strong co-occurrence of HLA alleles, especially DR and DQ, made assigning TCR associations to individual alleles difficult. Because some donors lacked HLA typing at each locus, the association tests relied only on the typed subset.

Recombination linked TRBV21-1 to TRBJ2-2; the table gives TRBD1 as D, unverified against the DNA. TRBV21-1 is tagged as a pseudogene. Sequenced sample: PBMCs. The TCR was taken from a woman aged 40 to 50 in good health and CMV-seronegative. In nucleotides, the sequence is TGTGCCAGCAGCACCTTATCCAGGGGGCAGACGACCACCGGGGAGCTGTTTTTT. This translates into CASSTLSRGQTTTGELFF.